This T cell receptor beta chain was retrieved from a study of chemoradiotherapy in HPV16-positive cancers. Produced via immunoSEQ multiplex PCR; TCRdb's table is partial and in-frame only. The sample holds roughly 20,000 clones, roughly 84% seen once. Germline loops: CDR1 SGHDT, CDR2 YYEEEE. The CDR3 runs to 14 residues. The trim removed 1 base at V and 3 bases at J, leaving 3 bases unmatched. The rearrangement links TRBV5-6 to TRBJ2-7; 8 bases agree with TRBD1. The TCR sequence derives from a human donor with HPV-associated anogenital cancer. Sequenced here: blood, sampled from a patient who underwent chemoradiotherapy. The CDR3 region is CASSLRTGFYEQYF. In nucleotides, the CDR3 is TGTGCCAGCAGCTTGAGGACAGGGTTCTACGAGCAGTACTTC.